The 29 T cell receptor beta chains in this list originate from one sample, sequenced in a study of molecular identifiers for immune sequencing clone quantification. TCRdb re-analysed the PCR reads in MiXCR, keeping a single row per CDR3 protein. The sample records 400,000 to 600,000 distinct CDR3 sequences, 20% to 25% being singletons. The sample comprised naive CD8+ T cells from blood, with Jurkat cell RNA spiked in. Described subset: FACS-sorted CD8+CD4-CCR7+CD45RA+ naive T cells. All receptors derive from a human donor in good health. Some libraries in this study had Jurkat cell RNA spiked in.

This chain joins TRBV27 and TRBJ2-3, with D uncertain. CDR1 is MNHEY, CDR2 SMNVEV, per germline (reference sequence). The CDR3 spans 14 residues. Trimming left V 4 bases short and J 6 bases short, with 14 bases between. As DNA, the CDR3 is TGTGCCAGCAGTTCGTCCCCTACTGCCGATACGCAGTATTTT. Protein product: CASSSSPTADTQYF.

This clonotype was detected a few times. The V and J genes are TRBV4-1 and TRBJ1-5; no definite D call. This CDR3 is 14 amino acids long. The germline gives CDR1 MGHRA, CDR2 YSYEKL. V was trimmed by 4 bases and J by 5 bases, leaving 12 bases between them. DNA for the CDR3: TGCGCCAGCAGCCTAGACCGAGCGCATCAGCCCCAGCATTTT. This sequence encodes CASSLDRAHQPQHF.

Ten or more counts support this clonotype. The rearrangement uses TRBV5-5 and TRBJ2-7; no firm D call. This CDR3 has 13 residues. Trimming removed 2 bases from V and 3 bases from J, with 9 bases in between. Germline loops: CDR1 SGHKS, CDR2 YYEKEE (reference sequence). This CDR3 reads CASSFGIGYEQYF. Written as DNA, the CDR3 is TGTGCCAGCAGCTTTGGTATAGGCTACGAGCAGTACTTC.

This clonotype was seen once. The rearrangement uses TRBV7-2 and TRBJ2-2, with D perhaps matching TRBD1 (5 bases). Trimming stripped 3 bases from V and 7 bases from J, with 9 bases between. Germline CDR1 SGHTA, CDR2 FQGNSA. The CDR3 has 13 residues. The CDR3 loop is CASSFQGIGELFF. CDR3 bases: TGTGCCAGCAGCTTTCAGGGAATCGGGGAGCTGTTTTTT.

J is TRBJ2-5 and V is TRBV7-9; D gene ambiguous. This CDR3 has 15 residues. From germline, CDR1 is SEHNR and CDR2 FQNEAQ (reference sequence). V was cut by 2 bases and J by 1 base, with 11 bases left in between. CDR3 protein: CASSLSSMGQETQYF. CDR3 DNA sequence: TGTGCCAGCAGCTTAAGTTCGATGGGCCAAGAGACCCAGTACTTC.

The J gene is TRBJ2-3, the V gene TRBV9; possibly TRBD1 for D (6 bases). Between the trimmed V and J ends, which lost 0 bases and 4 bases, there was a span of 15 bases. The CDR3 contains 16 residues. Germline lookup yields CDR1 SGDLS and CDR2 YYNGEE. Here the CDR3 reads CASSVAGVLPPDTQYF. The CDR3, as DNA: TGTGCCAGCAGCGTAGCAGGGGTTCTACCTCCAGATACGCAGTATTTT.

The table lists this clonotype with a few counts. The chain uses TRBV7-9 and TRBJ1-6; 7 bases line up with TRBD1. Germline V gives CDR1 SEHNR, CDR2 FQNEAQ (reference sequence). Trimming took 5 bases from V and 3 from J; bases not matched to a gene: 4. CDR3 length: 15 residues. The CDR3 DNA follows: TGTGCCAGCAGCGGATGGGACAGCTATAATTCACCCCTCCACTTT. This codes for CASSGWDSYNSPLHF.

Ten or more counts support this clonotype. This rearrangement joins TRBV5-6 to TRBJ2-3; the D is unclear. Germline V gene lookup returns CDR1 SGHDT and CDR2 YYEEEE. V lost 2 bases, J lost 6 bases, and 10 bases lay in between. This CDR3 has 13 amino acids. CDR3 residues: CASSFPPVDTQYF. CDR3 nucleotides: TGTGCCAGCAGCTTCCCGCCCGTGGATACGCAGTATTTT.

This clonotype was recorded many times. The chain recombines TRBV12-3 or TRBV12-4 with TRBJ1-1; 7 positions agree with TRBD1. Germline trimming cut 5 bases from V and 0 bases from J; bases unmatched to any gene: 3. The CDR3 totals 14 residues. The CDR3 DNA sequence: TGTGCCAGCAGTGGAGGGGGCTTGAACACTGAAGCTTTCTTT. It encodes CASSGGGLNTEAFF.

The V and J genes are TRBV6-5 and TRBJ1-2; 10 bases match TRBD1. V was clipped by 2 bases and J by 6 bases; unmatched bases: 6. This CDR3 contains 15 residues. CDR1 and CDR2 (germline): MNHEY, SVGAGI. The CDR3 DNA reads as TGTGCCAGCAGTTACATGACAGGGGGCTGGAATGGCTACACCTTC. This sequence encodes CASSYMTGGWNGYTF.

In its sample, this clonotype was seen a few times. V gene TRBV30 combines with J gene TRBJ2-7, with D perhaps TRBD2 (6 bases). V was cut by 4 bases and J by 7 bases, with 17 bases left in between. The CDR3 is made up of 13 amino acids. CDR1 and CDR2 from the germline V gene are GTSNPN and SVGIG (reference sequence). CDR3 protein: CAWTFQGGREQYF. The CDR3 DNA reads as TGTGCCTGGACTTTCCAGGGAGGTAGAGAGCAGTACTTC.

The CDR3 DNA is TGTGCCAGCAGGGCCCTGGACAGGGGGCCTAGTGGAAACACCATATATTTT. This encodes CASRALDRGPSGNTIYF. The chain couples TRBV12-3 or TRBV12-4 to TRBJ1-3; 11 bases match TRBD1. This CDR3 has 17 amino acids. Trimming cost V 6 bases and J 3 bases; bases outside gene matches: 10.

This clonotype appeared many times. The chain couples TRBV7-9 to TRBJ1-1; unclear D gene. The CDR3 totals 14 residues. Germline CDR1 is SEHNR and CDR2 is FQNEAQ (reference sequence). Trimming removed 2 bases from V and 1 base from J, with 8 bases in between. CDR3 in amino acids: CASSLLAGNTEAFF. Written as DNA, the CDR3 is TGTGCCAGCAGCTTACTGGCGGGGAACACTGAAGCTTTCTTT.

This clonotype has a count of ten or more. This chain links TRBV29-1 with TRBJ2-5; 10 bases are shared with TRBD2. Germline values: CDR1 SQVTM, CDR2 ANQGSEA. This CDR3 is 16 amino acids long. With 1 base clipped from V and 5 bases from J, the junction kept 10 bases outside the gene matches. CDR3 loop: CSVEGWSGGEDETQYF. CDR3 sequence (DNA): TGCAGCGTTGAAGGGTGGAGCGGGGGGGAGGATGAGACCCAGTACTTC.

The rearrangement links TRBV27 to TRBJ2-1; D ambiguous. The CDR3 totals 13 residues. Germline V CDR1 and CDR2: MNHEY, SMNVEV (reference sequence). The ends were cut back, 5 bases at V and 6 bases at J, with 11 bases in the middle. The CDR3 DNA is TGTGCCAGCAGTCCCGGACCTGTCAATGAGCAGTTCTTC. Residues: CASSPGPVNEQFF.

V gene TRBV3-1 combines with J gene TRBJ2-1; 9 bases fit TRBD2. This CDR3 contains 15 residues. V trimming: 0 bases; J trimming: 6 bases; junction bases outside the gene matches: 3. Germline values: CDR1 LGHDT, CDR2 YNNKEL (reference sequence). DNA of the CDR3: TGTGCCAGCAGCCAAGATATGGGACTAGCCAATGAGCAGTTCTTC. This codes for CASSQDMGLANEQFF.

This sequence joins TRBV20-1 and TRBJ2-4; 7 bases are a match to TRBD2. The J segment lost 5 bases and the V segment lost 1 base, leaving 8 bases of the junction unmatched. This CDR3 is 15 amino acids long. Germline V CDR1 and CDR2: DFQATT, SNEGSKA (reference sequence). The CDR3 DNA follows: TGCAGTGCTAGAGGTGCGGGGGAGTTAGAAAACATTCAGTACTTC. Protein product: CSARGAGELENIQYF.

This clonotype came up many times. The chain joins TRBV5-1 to TRBJ2-6; no reliable D call. The V end was cut by 4 bases, the J end by 1 base, with 9 bases between. This CDR3 comprises 15 residues. In germline, CDR1 is SGHRS, CDR2 YFSETQ. The CDR3 nucleotides are TGCGCCAGCAGCCCGGAAACTTCTGGGGCCAACGTCCTGACTTTC. Translated: CASSPETSGANVLTF.

This clonotype was found a few times. The chain couples TRBV19 to TRBJ2-5; 10 nucleotides line up with TRBD1. The CDR3 is made up of 16 amino acids. V lost 10 bases, J lost 2 bases, and 13 bases stayed unmatched. Per germline, CDR1 LNHDA and CDR2 SQIVND (reference sequence). CDR3 DNA: TGTGCCACCAAATCCGGGACAGGGGTTAATCAAGAGACCCAGTACTTC. Translated: CATKSGTGVNQETQYF.

This clonotype was observed many times. The chain carries TRBV7-9 and TRBJ2-1; D possibly corresponds to TRBD2 (6 bases). This CDR3 has 15 residues. CDR1 SEHNR and CDR2 FQNEAQ come from the germline V gene (reference sequence). Trimming cost V 4 bases and J 8 bases, with 18 bases left between them. CDR3 nucleotide sequence: TGTGCCAGCAGCTCCGGGACTCCTATCGTCCATGAGCAGTTCTTC. It is translated as CASSSGTPIVHEQFF.

Details on this clonotype: Just one base apart from a much larger clone, this may be a read error. This chain links TRBV5-3 with TRBJ1-3, with 8 bases identical to TRBD1. TRBV5-3 is placed among ORFs of uncertain function. This CDR3 is built from 17 residues. The CDR3 region has the DNA TGTACCAGCAGCGCCTCCCCCGGGACAGGATGGGGAAACACCATATATTTT. It translates to CTSSASPGTGWGNTIYF.

This clonotype showed up just a few times. The V gene is TRBV6-5, the J gene TRBJ2-7, with TRBD1 matching 7 bases. V shed 5 bases and J 3 bases; nucleotides not matched to a gene: 13. This CDR3 has 16 residues. Germline V gene data show CDR1 as MNHEY and CDR2 as SVGAGI. The CDR3 DNA follows: TGTGCCAGCAGTAAACCCCCCGGGACAGCACTCTACGAGCAGTACTTC. It encodes CASSKPPGTALYEQYF.

V is TRBV19 and J is TRBJ2-7; D possibly uses TRBD1 or TRBD2 (5 bases each). CDR3 length: 18 amino acids. Trimming removed 7 bases from V and 7 bases from J, with 32 bases in between. Germline V gene lookup returns CDR1 LNHDA and CDR2 SQIVND (reference sequence). CDR3: CASTGRGVLPPGVVEQYF. DNA for the CDR3: TGTGCCAGTACGGGTCGAGGGGTCCTCCCTCCCGGAGTGGTGGAGCAGTACTTC.

This clonotype was found a few times. The chain joins TRBV6-1 to TRBJ2-2; 9 nucleotides line up with TRBD1. With 2 bases clipped from V and 4 bases from J, the junction kept 8 bases outside the gene matches. Germline-derived CDR1 and CDR2 are MNHNS and SASEGT. The CDR3 runs 17 residues. The CDR3 region is CASSENTGTGFTGELFF. The CDR3 nucleotides read TGTGCCAGCAGTGAAAACACCGGGACAGGGTTCACCGGGGAGCTGTTTTTT.

This sequence joins TRBV20-1 and TRBJ2-7; D not certain. The CDR3 has 13 amino acids. Trimming took off 1 base at V and 2 bases at J, with 9 bases between the two ends. CDR1 is DFQATT, CDR2 SNEGSKA, per germline (reference sequence). The CDR3 region has the DNA TGCAGTGCTAGAGTCGAGTCCGCCTACGAGCAGTACTTC. Translation: CSARVESAYEQYF.

This clonotype showed up just once. No conserved phenylalanine or tryptophan is present at the end of the CDR3, so a read error is the likely explanation. The V call is TRBV11-3, the J call TRBJ2-3; D gene ambiguous. The V and J ends lost 4 bases and 1 base respectively, with 12 bases between them. This CDR3 region has 15 residues. Germline assignment: CDR1 SGHNT and CDR2 YENEEA. CDR3 protein: CASSSFPRGTDTQYS. CDR3 bases: TGTGCCAGCAGCTCGTTTCCTCGGGGCACAGATACGCAGTATTCT.

There are many counts of this clonotype. V usage is TRBV24-1 and J usage is TRBJ2-1, with 10 bases matching TRBD2. V trimming: 4 bases; J trimming: 3 bases; junction bases outside the gene matches: 5. CDR1 and CDR2 (germline): KGHDR, SFDVKD. This CDR3 is built from 16 residues. Written as DNA, the CDR3 is TGTGCCACCAGTGACCCAGTAGCGGGGGGCTACAATGAGCAGTTCTTC. It codes for CATSDPVAGGYNEQFF.

This chain links TRBV27 with TRBJ2-3; no firm D call. Germline assignment: CDR1 MNHEY and CDR2 SMNVEV (reference sequence). CDR3 length equals 14 residues. Trimming removed 2 bases at V and 3 bases at J, with 9 bases between. CDR3 sequence reads: CASSLVSWTDTQYF. For the CDR3, the DNA is TGTGCCAGCAGTTTAGTAAGTTGGACAGATACGCAGTATTTT.

This clonotype was found many times. The V call is TRBV12-3 or TRBV12-4, the J call TRBJ2-2; TRBD2 aligns across 8 bases. V was pared by 6 bases and J by 5 bases, with 11 bases of the junction left unmatched. This CDR3 has 16 residues. The DNA of the CDR3 is TGTGCCAGCAGCCCTCATAGCGGGACCGAGACCGGGGAGCTGTTTTTT. It codes for CASSPHSGTETGELFF.